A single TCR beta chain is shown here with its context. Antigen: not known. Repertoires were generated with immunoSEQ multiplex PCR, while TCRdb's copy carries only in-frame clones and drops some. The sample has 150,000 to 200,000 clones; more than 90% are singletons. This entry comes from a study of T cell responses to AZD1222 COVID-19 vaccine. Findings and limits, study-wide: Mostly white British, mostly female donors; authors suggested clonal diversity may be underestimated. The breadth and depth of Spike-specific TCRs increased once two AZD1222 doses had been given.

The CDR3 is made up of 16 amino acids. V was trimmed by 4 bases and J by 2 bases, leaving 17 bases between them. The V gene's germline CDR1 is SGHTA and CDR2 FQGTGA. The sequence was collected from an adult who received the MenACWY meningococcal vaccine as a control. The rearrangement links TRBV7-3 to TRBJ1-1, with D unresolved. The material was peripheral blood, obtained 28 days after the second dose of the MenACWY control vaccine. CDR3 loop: CASSSIPPGPNTEAFF. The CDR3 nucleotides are TGTGCCAGCAGCTCTATACCGCCAGGACCTAACACTGAAGCTTTCTTT.